This T cell receptor (beta chain) was observed in a study of T-cell reconstitution after alpha-beta-depleted transplantation in children. Study-wide findings and caveats: Reportedly, roughly two months post-transplant, alpha-beta T cells arose from several hundred expanded graft clones. The study traced high day-60 TCRbeta diversity in some patients to surviving recipient T cells and thymic progenitors. Hyperexpanded clones declined; after one year, newly produced T cells mostly supplied diversity.

V was cut by 3 bases and J by 3 bases, with 9 bases left in between. CDR3 length equals 13 residues. Germline CDR1 is WNHNN and CDR2 is SYGVQD (reference sequence). Unique molecular identifiers featured in how the TCRbeta library was prepared. TCRdb recomputed calls from the PCR reads with MiXCR, one row per CDR3 protein. In the table there are about 200,000 distinct CDR3 sequences, approximately 6.9% of which are singletons. This clonotype was found many times. Antigen unknown. The chain has TRBV10-1 and TRBJ2-7; a weak D match, TRBD1 (6 bases). The sequencing here drew on PBMCs, taken before TCRalphabeta/CD19-depleted stem cell transplant. This TCR derives from a boy between 2 and 10 years old with acute lymphoblastic leukemia, due to receive a stem cell transplant. CDR3 coding DNA: TGCGCCAGCAGTGACGGACAGAACTACGAGCAGTACTTC. Protein product: CASSDGQNYEQYF.